This entry describes one TCR beta chain. These data belong to a study of shared clonotypes between healthy human individuals. Only in-frame clones appear in the TCRdb table, and some are missing; sequencing was by immunoSEQ multiplex PCR. The table records under 1,900,000 clones, approximately 98.5% of them present only once. This CDR3 has 18 residues. Trimming shortened V by 3 bases and J by 1 base, and 20 bases separated the two germline ends. CDR1 and CDR2 from the germline V gene are SGDLS and YYNGEE. The sample consisted of naive CD4+ T cells sorted from blood. The subset: CD45RA+ positively selected. The receptor was derived from a man aged 25 to 45 in good health. V gene TRBV9 combines with J gene TRBJ1-3; D might be TRBD1 (5 bases). This CDR3 is CASSAHGGPDPSGNTIYF. In nucleotides, the CDR3 is TGTGCCAGCAGCGCCCACGGGGGTCCTGACCCTTCTGGAAACACCATATATTTT.